The 5 T cell receptor beta chains below all came from one sample that was sequenced in a study of regulatory T cells in long-lasting Graves disease. TCR beta libraries were built with iRepertoire HTBI primers and Arm-PCR of CDR3 regions. TCRdb reprocessed the multiplex PCR reads via MiXCR and lists one record per CDR3 protein. Altogether roughly 470,000 distinct CDR3 sequences are present, roughly 20% being singletons, with the ten largest covering under 9%. Stated time point: persistent/refractory GD, antithyroid drugs over 5 years with positive TRAb. With RNA extracted from PBMCs as input, the TCR library was made. This material consisted of peripheral blood mononuclear cells (PBMCs), taken when the disease was refractory, from a patient treated with antithyroid drugs. These receptors were taken from a female donor with Graves disease.

This clonotype was picked up many times. The chain carries TRBV6-5 and TRBJ2-7, with D perhaps TRBD1 (6 bases). V shed 0 bases and J shed 4 bases, with 10 bases lying between them. The CDR3 consists of 14 residues. CDR1 and CDR2 from the germline V gene are MNHEY and SVGAGI. CDR3 nucleotides: TGTGCCAGCAGTTACTCGGGGGCTGTATACGAGCAGTACTTC. Protein sequence: CASSYSGAVYEQYF.

Many counts were recorded for this clonotype. V gene TRBV7-6 combines with J gene TRBJ2-5, with TRBD2 identical over 10 bases. Germline assignment: CDR1 SGHVS and CDR2 FNYEAQ. The CDR3 is 16 residues long. The V gene end was trimmed by 5 bases and the J gene end by 4 bases; junction bases not matched to a gene: 10. For the CDR3, the DNA is TGTGCCAGCAGCAAGACTAGCGGGCGGATTGGAGAGACCCAGTACTTC. Translating gives CASSKTSGRIGETQYF.

Ten or more counts support this clonotype. The chain joins TRBV5-1 to TRBJ1-6, with a weak D call TRBD1 (6 bases). V was clipped by 4 bases and J by 2 bases, with 16 bases between them. This CDR3 is 17 amino acids long. The germline V gene has CDR1 SGHRS and CDR2 YFSETQ. CDR3 in amino acids: CASSRIQGDTYNSPLHF. CDR3 DNA: TGCGCCAGCAGCCGGATACAGGGAGACACCTATAATTCACCCCTCCACTTT. The full variable domain, in which reference TRBV5-1 and TRBJ1-6 provide the parts outside the CDR3, is KAGVTQTPRYLIKTRGQQVTLSCSPISGHRSVSWYQQTPGQGLQFLFEYFSETQRNKGNFPGRFSGRQFSNSRSEMNVSTLELGDSALYLCASSRIQGDTYNSPLHFGNGTRLTVT.

The rearrangement joins TRBV9 to TRBJ2-5; TRBD2 matches at 8 bases. The ends lost 4 bases at V and 4 bases at J; junction bases unmatched: 9. The CDR3 extends over 15 amino acids. CDR1 and CDR2 from the germline V gene are SGDLS and YYNGEE. The CDR3 nucleotides read TGTGCCAGCAGCTCTCGAGCGGGAGTAAGAGAGACCCAGTACTTC. Its protein is CASSSRAGVRETQYF.

This clonotype was detected ten times or more. The chain is built from TRBV5-5 and TRBJ1-6; possibly TRBD1 for D (5 bases). V gave up 2 bases and J gave up 10 bases, with 13 bases separating them. The CDR3 covers 14 residues. Germline CDR1 is SGHKS and CDR2 is YYEKEE (reference sequence). CDR3 sequence reads: CASSLGGVTSPLHF. The CDR3 DNA reads TGTGCCAGCAGCTTAGGAGGGGTAACCTCACCCCTCCACTTT.